These T cell receptor beta chains were read from a single sample in a study of PD-L1 blockade in urothelial cancer. The table came from immunoSEQ multiplex PCR; TCRdb's copy has only in-frame clones and leaves some out. The sample has roughly 52,000 clones; 79% are singletons. The sample in question was PBMCs, obtained around atezolizumab (anti-PD-L1) treatment. The receptors come from a man between 65 and 85 years old with urothelial cancer. CDR3s include the opening cysteine and the closing phenylalanine or tryptophan. Each record gives: CDR3 DNA, CDR3 protein, J gene, clone size, V gene, D gene. D genes are given only for firm matches. Where a row states a size, it is once, few, many or the class of an expanded clone; other rows omit it.

CDR3nt: TGCAGCGTTGGGGACAGGTCGGGCTATGGCTACACCTTC
CDR3aa: CSVGDRSGYGYTF
j_gene: TRBJ1-2
abundance: medium-sized
v_gene: TRBV29-1
d_gene: TRBD1

CDR3nt: TGCGCCAGCAGTGAAAGGGACAGGGAAGTTAATCAGCCCCAGCATTTT
CDR3aa: CASSERDREVNQPQHF
j_gene: TRBJ1-5
abundance: -
v_gene: TRBV10-2
d_gene: TRBD1

CDR3nt: TGTGCCAGCAGTTCCTTGGACAGGGAGGGCGAAAAACTGTTTTTT
CDR3aa: CASSSLDREGEKLFF
j_gene: TRBJ1-4
abundance: once
v_gene: TRBV28
d_gene: TRBD1

CDR3nt: TGTGCCAGCCGAAGTCGCGAGACAGGACCTTCCTACGAGCAGTACTTC
CDR3aa: CASRSRETGPSYEQYF
j_gene: TRBJ2-7
abundance: -
v_gene: TRBV2
d_gene: -

CDR3nt: TGTGCCAGCAGCTTACGGGGACTAGCGGGAGACCGGAAAATATACGAGCAGTACTTC
CDR3aa: CASSLRGLAGDRKIYEQYF
j_gene: TRBJ2-7
abundance: few
v_gene: TRBV7-9
d_gene: TRBD2

CDR3nt: TGTGCCAGCAGTTACTCTATTACTGGAGAGTACATTCAGTACTTC
CDR3aa: CASSYSITGEYIQYF
j_gene: TRBJ2-4
abundance: -
v_gene: TRBV6-5
d_gene: -

CDR3nt: TGTGCCAGCAGCCAAGAGGGGACAGGGGGGAGGCGGTACTTC
CDR3aa: CASSQEGTGGRRYF
j_gene: TRBJ2-7
abundance: many
v_gene: TRBV4-2
d_gene: TRBD1

CDR3nt: TGTGCCAGCAGATCGAACCCGGGACTAGCGGGATCAGATACGCAGTATTTT
CDR3aa: CASRSNPGLAGSDTQYF
j_gene: TRBJ2-3
abundance: -
v_gene: TRBV28
d_gene: TRBD2

CDR3nt: TGTGCCAGCTCACCGATTCCGGTTTTGAACACTGAAGCTTTCTTT
CDR3aa: CASSPIPVLNTEAFF
j_gene: TRBJ1-1
abundance: -
v_gene: TRBV18
d_gene: -

CDR3nt: TGTGCCATCAGTGTAGTGGACAGGGGGGGCTACACCTTC
CDR3aa: CAISVVDRGGYTF
j_gene: TRBJ1-2
abundance: -
v_gene: TRBV10-3
d_gene: TRBD1

CDR3nt: TGTGCCAGCCGAAGCGAAAAACTGTTTTTT
CDR3aa: CASRSEKLFF
j_gene: TRBJ1-4
abundance: -
v_gene: TRBV6-1
d_gene: -

CDR3nt: TGCGCCAGCAGCTTGGCACCAGGGGCGCTGGAAGAGACCCAGTACTTC
CDR3aa: CASSLAPGALEETQYF
j_gene: TRBJ2-5
abundance: -
v_gene: TRBV5-1
d_gene: -

CDR3nt: TGTGCCAGTAGTCCTGGGCGGGACAGCAACACCGGGGAGCTGTTTTTT
CDR3aa: CASSPGRDSNTGELFF
j_gene: TRBJ2-2
abundance: -
v_gene: TRBV19
d_gene: -

CDR3nt: TGTGCCAGCAGCGGAGGGAGCGGGAGGGTCGGAGAGACCCAGTACTTC
CDR3aa: CASSGGSGRVGETQYF
j_gene: TRBJ2-5
abundance: -
v_gene: TRBV9
d_gene: TRBD2